This passage covers 30 T cell receptor beta chains from one sample sequenced in a study of blood T cell repertoires in COVID-19. TCRdb keeps only in-frame clones here, not all; method: immunoSEQ multiplex PCR. The sample lists 150,000 to 200,000 clones, about four fifths occurring once. The sample comprised peripheral blood. These receptors were obtained from a woman aged 40 to 49 with acute or convalescent COVID-19.

This clone was detected only once. The J gene is TRBJ1-4, the V gene TRBV5-1; 10 nucleotides agree with TRBD1. Looked up from germline, CDR1 is SGHRS and CDR2 is YFSETQ. J was trimmed by 8 bases and V by 1 base; bases with no gene match: 5. The length of the CDR3 is 15 residues. In DNA form, the CDR3 reads TGCGCCAGCAGCTTGTCCCGGGACAGGGGCGAAAAACTGTTTTTT. It yields the protein CASSLSRDRGEKLFF.

This clone appeared a few times. The V call is TRBV7-9, the J call TRBJ2-7, with TRBD2 matching over 7 bases. CDR3 length: 14 residues. Germline V gene lookup returns CDR1 SEHNR and CDR2 FQNEAQ (reference sequence). The ends lost 5 bases at V and 1 base at J; junction bases unmatched: 5. CDR3 sequence reads: CASSISGESYEQYF. The CDR3 DNA follows: TGTGCCAGCAGCATAAGCGGGGAATCCTACGAGCAGTACTTC.

This rearrangement joins TRBV24-1 to TRBJ2-5, with TRBD1 identical over 7 bases. The trim removed 4 bases at V and 1 base at J, leaving 5 bases unmatched. Germline assignment: CDR1 KGHDR and CDR2 SFDVKD. The CDR3 is made up of 15 amino acids. The CDR3 loop is CATSETGTAQETQYF. The CDR3 DNA reads as TGTGCCACCAGTGAAACGGGGACAGCCCAAGAGACCCAGTACTTC.

The chain uses TRBV10-2 and TRBJ2-7; D possibly corresponds to TRBD1 (5 bases). V lost 6 bases to trimming and J lost 3 bases, with 15 bases between them. CDR3 size: 14 residues. In germline, CDR1 is WSHSY, CDR2 SAAADI. The CDR3 protein is CASRMTALNYEQYF. CDR3 DNA: TGCGCCAGCAGGATGACAGCCCTAAACTACGAGCAGTACTTC.

The chain's CDR3 is CASSFRGLSTDTQYF. As DNA, the CDR3 is TGTGCCAGCAGCTTCCGGGGACTCAGCACAGATACGCAGTATTTT. The J gene is TRBJ2-3, the V gene TRBV11-2, with D possibly TRBD2 on 6 matching bases. The germline CDR1 and CDR2 sequences are SGHAT and FQNNGV. The CDR3 has 15 amino acids. V lost 3 bases and J 0 bases, leaving 10 bases between the germline ends.

The chain is built from TRBV7-8 and TRBJ2-6; D gene unclear. V lost 1 base and J 1 base, leaving 5 bases between the germline ends. This CDR3 comprises 15 residues. The germline V gene encodes CDR1 SGHVS and CDR2 FQNEAQ. CDR3 sequence: CASSLGPSGANVLTF. DNA of the CDR3: TGTGCCAGCAGCTTAGGGCCTTCTGGGGCCAACGTCCTGACTTTC.

This chain connects TRBV7-2 to TRBJ2-3; weak D call: TRBD1 (5 bases). The CDR3 consists of 14 residues. Trimming stripped 3 bases from V and 1 base from J, with 8 bases between. CDR1 is SGHTA and CDR2 is FQGNSA in the germline V gene. Here the CDR3 DNA reads TGTGCCAGCAGCTTCCTCAGGGGCACAGATACGCAGTATTTT. It translates to CASSFLRGTDTQYF.

This clone is a singleton in its sample. V gene TRBV9 combines with J gene TRBJ2-7; TRBD2 matches 9 bases. J gave up 2 bases and V 0 bases, and 3 bases lay outside the gene matches. The CDR3 contains 15 residues. Germline V gene data show CDR1 as SGDLS and CDR2 as YYNGEE. The CDR3 is CASSVASGAAYEQYF. CDR3 nucleotides: TGTGCCAGCAGCGTAGCTAGCGGGGCAGCCTACGAGCAGTACTTC. The entire variable domain, with the rest obtained from reference TRBV9 and TRBJ2-7, is as follows: DSGVTQTPKHLITATGQRVTLRCSPRSGDLSVYWYQQSLDQGLQFLIQYYNGEERAKGNILERFSAQQFPDLHSELNLSSLELGDSALYFCASSVASGAAYEQYFGPGTRLTVT.

This sequence joins TRBV6-5 and TRBJ2-1, with D tentatively TRBD2 (5 bases). This CDR3 is 13 amino acids long. The germline gives CDR1 MNHEY, CDR2 SVGAGI. V lost 10 bases to trimming and J lost 4 bases, with 14 bases between them. CDR3 region: CANRDTTYNEQFF. For the CDR3, the DNA is TGTGCCAACCGGGATACCACATACAATGAGCAGTTCTTC.

The chain uses TRBV30 and TRBJ1-5, with TRBD1 matching over 7 bases. V shed 0 bases, J shed 1 base, and the junction held 12 bases outside the gene matches. The CDR3 is 18 residues long. Germline V gene sequence: CDR1 GTSNPN, CDR2 SVGIG (reference sequence). CDR3 DNA sequence: TGTGCCTGGAGTGTACGGTCGCAGGGGGTATTAAGCAATCAGCCCCAGCATTTT. Encoded protein: CAWSVRSQGVLSNQPQHF.

J is TRBJ2-1 and V is TRBV28; 9 bases agree with TRBD2. The CDR3 spans 14 residues. The germline V gene encodes CDR1 MDHEN and CDR2 SYDVKM. V gave up 5 bases and J gave up 2 bases; unmatched junction bases: 1. DNA for the CDR3: TGTGCCAGCAGTAGCGGGGGGACCTACAATGAGCAGTTCTTC. Protein product: CASSSGGTYNEQFF.

This chain links TRBV28 with TRBJ1-3; D not resolved. V gave up 7 bases and J gave up 6 bases, with 13 bases separating them. The CDR3 is 13 amino acids. Per the germline V gene, CDR1 is MDHEN and CDR2 is SYDVKM. The CDR3 sequence is CASTPRFANTIYF. The CDR3 nucleotides are TGTGCCAGCACTCCCAGATTTGCAAACACCATATATTTT.

This chain connects TRBV6-5 to TRBJ1-4; 9 bases match TRBD1. V shed 8 bases and J 6 bases; nucleotides not matched to a gene: 4. This CDR3 contains 13 residues. Germline loops: CDR1 MNHEY, CDR2 SVGAGI. This CDR3 is CASHGTGHEKLFF. The CDR3 region has the DNA TGTGCCAGCCACGGGACAGGGCATGAAAAACTGTTTTTT.

The chain joins TRBV6-5 to TRBJ1-2, with TRBD1 matching 8 bases. Germline trimming cut 8 bases from V and 5 bases from J; bases unmatched to any gene: 7. Per germline, CDR1 MNHEY and CDR2 SVGAGI. The CDR3 totals 13 residues. CDR3 sequence (DNA): TGTGCCAGCGGGGTGGACAGGGAGTATGGCTACACCTTC. Translated: CASGVDREYGYTF.

This chain connects TRBV4-1 to TRBJ2-5, with 9 bases that match TRBD2. Germline lookup yields CDR1 MGHRA and CDR2 YSYEKL. There are 15 residues in the CDR3. Unmatched junction bases numbered 5, after V lost 1 base and J lost 5 bases. CDR3: CASSQVAGGLETQYF. CDR3 DNA: TGCGCCAGCAGCCAAGTGGCGGGGGGGCTGGAGACCCAGTACTTC.

V is TRBV18 and J is TRBJ2-7; 9 positions agree with TRBD1. CDR1 and CDR2 from the germline V gene are KGHSH and LQKENI. This CDR3 contains 14 residues. With 3 bases clipped from V and 3 bases from J, the junction kept 3 bases outside the gene matches. As DNA, the CDR3 is TGTGCCAGCTCACCTTTGGGACAGGGCTACGAGCAGTACTTC. It codes for CASSPLGQGYEQYF.

This clone was counted between two and nine times. This chain uses TRBV7-2 with TRBJ1-2, with 8 bases matching TRBD1. Germline CDR1 reads SGHTA; CDR2 reads FQGNSA. This CDR3 comprises 13 residues. With V trimmed by 4 bases and J by 9 bases, 7 bases remained unmatched. The CDR3 sequence is CASSSHGQGSYTF. CDR3 in DNA: TGTGCCAGCAGCTCGCATGGACAGGGAAGCTACACCTTC.

This chain links TRBV10-3 with TRBJ2-7; possible D gene TRBD2, 5 bases. This CDR3 comprises 14 residues. Germline V gene lookup returns CDR1 ENHRY and CDR2 SYGVKD. With 3 bases removed from V and 5 bases from J, the gap between germline ends came to 14 bases. The CDR3 sequence is CAISDPGTGNEQYF. CDR3 coding DNA: TGTGCCATCAGTGATCCGGGTACGGGGAACGAGCAGTACTTC.

The rearrangement links TRBV24-1 to TRBJ2-5, with TRBD1 matching over 9 bases. CDR1 and CDR2 from the germline V gene are KGHDR and SFDVKD. The ends lost 6 bases at V and 5 bases at J; junction bases unmatched: 12. This CDR3 region has 16 residues. The CDR3 here is CATSPTPGQGVETQYF. In nucleotides, the CDR3 is TGTGCCACCAGTCCCACTCCGGGACAGGGTGTGGAGACCCAGTACTTC.

This clone was counted a single time. The J gene is TRBJ2-6, the V gene TRBV28, with D maybe TRBD1 (6 bases). This CDR3 has 20 amino acids. Germline values: CDR1 MDHEN, CDR2 SYDVKM. V was cut by 7 bases and J by 0 bases, with 25 bases left in between. CDR3 in amino acids: CASTPFEASDSSSGANVLTF. The CDR3 nucleotides are TGTGCCAGCACCCCTTTTGAGGCCTCGGACAGCAGCTCTGGGGCCAACGTCCTGACTTTC.

The chain uses TRBV30 and TRBJ1-5; possibly TRBD1 for D (6 bases). V lost 6 bases, J lost 9 bases, and 18 bases lay in between. The CDR3 sequence is 13 residues long. Germline V gives CDR1 GTSNPN, CDR2 SVGIG (reference sequence). Here the CDR3 reads CACGEQGFGPQHF. Written as DNA, the CDR3 is TGTGCCTGTGGGGAACAGGGATTTGGGCCCCAGCATTTT.

This chain connects TRBV27 to TRBJ1-5; possibly TRBD1 for D (6 bases). The CDR3 spans 18 residues. Germline values: CDR1 MNHEY, CDR2 SMNVEV (reference sequence). The ends were cut back, 5 bases at V and 0 bases at J, with 20 bases in the middle. The CDR3, as DNA: TGTGCCAGCAGTAAAGCCGATTGGACAGCAAATAGCAATCAGCCCCAGCATTTT. As protein: CASSKADWTANSNQPQHF.

This clone was observed many times. The chain has TRBV6-6 and TRBJ2-7; D is unresolved. V dropped 11 bases and J dropped 4 bases, with 18 bases sitting between them. The germline V gene has CDR1 MNHNY and CDR2 SVGAGI (reference sequence). The CDR3 has 13 amino acids. Here the CDR3 reads CAASSRGAYEQYF. Written as DNA, the CDR3 is TGTGCCGCTTCAAGCCGAGGAGCTTACGAGCAGTACTTC.

The rearrangement joins TRBV7-2 to TRBJ2-1; perhaps TRBD2 as D (5 bases). The CDR3 is 12 residues long. V lost 10 bases and J 6 bases, leaving 13 bases between the germline ends. The germline gives CDR1 SGHTA, CDR2 FQGNSA. The CDR3 loop reads CATRRSGNEQFF. CDR3 nucleotide sequence: TGTGCCACCCGCCGGAGCGGCAATGAGCAGTTCTTC.

In its sample, this clone is medium-sized. The rearrangement uses TRBV7-9 and TRBJ1-2; D is undetermined. The CDR3 is 15 amino acids. V gave up 1 base and J gave up 4 bases, with 13 bases separating them. Germline V gene data show CDR1 as SEHNR and CDR2 as FQNEAQ (reference sequence). The CDR3 DNA is TGTGCCAGCAGCTTAGGAGTGTCAGGTGCCTATGGCTACACCTTC. Translation gives CASSLGVSGAYGYTF.

The chain joins TRBV13 to TRBJ2-7, with 9 bases that match TRBD2. The V and J ends lost 4 bases and 3 bases, in that order; junction bases with no gene match: 13. The CDR3 has 17 residues. Germline CDR1 PRHDT, CDR2 FYEKMQ (reference sequence). The CDR3 loop reads CASSSDPRDSGSYEQYF. CDR3 DNA sequence: TGTGCCAGCAGCTCCGATCCCCGAGATAGCGGGAGCTACGAGCAGTACTTC.

This clone was seen only a few times. V gene TRBV24-1 combines with J gene TRBJ1-2; D uncertain. Trimming pared 9 bases from V and 4 bases from J, leaving 14 bases between. The CDR3 consists of 13 residues. Looked up from germline, CDR1 is KGHDR and CDR2 is SFDVKD. The CDR3 coding sequence is TGTGCCACCCAAACCACGGACTCCTATGGCTACACCTTC. Protein product: CATQTTDSYGYTF.

The CDR3 loop reads CASSRRGGYEQYF. CDR3 DNA: TGTGCCAGCAGCCGGCGGGGGGGCTACGAGCAGTACTTC. The chain joins TRBV5-4 to TRBJ2-7; the match to TRBD2 covers 9 bases. The V gene end was trimmed by 4 bases and the J gene end by 3 bases; junction bases not matched to a gene: 2. Germline CDR1 and CDR2: SGHNT and YYREEE (reference sequence). The CDR3 length is 13 residues.

The rearrangement links TRBV3-1 (or the pseudogene TRBV3-2) to TRBJ2-1; D is perhaps TRBD1 (7 bases). The V gene's germline CDR1 is LGHDT and CDR2 YNNKEL (reference sequence). This CDR3 has 15 residues. Trimming shortened V by 1 base and J by 7 bases, and 14 bases separated the two germline ends. CDR3 nucleotides: TGTGCCAGCAGCCAAGCGGGCAGGGGGGTGAATGAGCAGTTCTTC. Translation: CASSQAGRGVNEQFF.

The chain joins TRBV6-5 to TRBJ1-2; 7 bases line up with TRBD1. V was pared by 6 bases and J by 3 bases, with 4 bases of the junction left unmatched. The CDR3 is 13 amino acids. CDR1 MNHEY and CDR2 SVGAGI come from the germline V gene. This CDR3 reads CASRAGQDYGYTF. CDR3 DNA: TGTGCCAGCAGGGCCGGACAGGACTATGGCTACACCTTC.